This T cell receptor (beta chain) came from a study of beta chain features in type 1 diabetes. TCRB transcripts that were expressed got sequenced, as all of the isolated RNA had been reverse transcribed. Sequenced by immunoSEQ multiplex PCR; TCRdb stores in-frame clones only, minus some. In the table there are 300,000 or so clones, around 8% of which are singletons. V was shortened by 6 bases and J by 5 bases, with 7 bases between the two germline ends. Germline-derived CDR1 and CDR2 are MDHEN and SYDVKM. The CDR3 has 11 residues. This clone was counted a few times. Its antigen is unidentified. Findings and caveats of the study: Type 1 diabetes patients had VDJ junctions that carried fewer insertions and more deletions.

The TCR comes from a woman in her late teens or twenties in good health. Sequencing was done on a sample of central memory CD4+ T cells from blood. This chain uses TRBV28 with TRBJ1-1; no clear D. This CDR3 is CASRVGTEAFF. The CDR3, as DNA: TGTGCCAGCAGAGTTGGTACTGAAGCTTTCTTT.